The 26 T cell receptor beta chains presented below share a single source sample, sequenced in a study of OX40 agonist ivuxolimab in advanced cancers. Some clones are missing from TCRdb's copy, which holds only in-frame ones; the method was immunoSEQ multiplex PCR. The sample includes roughly 47,000 clones, 89% seen only once; the top ten take roughly 10%. The sequencing used CD4+ or CD8+ T cells sorted from blood, collected in a trial of the OX40 agonist ivuxolimab. The source of these receptors is an adult with an advanced solid tumor such as melanoma, head and neck, liver or kidney cancer.

The chain links TRBV5-8 to TRBJ2-3; 9 bases fit TRBD2. Germline CDR1 SGHTS, CDR2 YDEGEE. V was pared by 2 bases and J by 1 base, with 2 bases of the junction left unmatched. The CDR3 has 15 amino acids. This chain's CDR3 is CASSFWTSGTDTQYF. The CDR3 nucleotides read TGTGCCAGCAGCTTTTGGACTAGCGGCACAGATACGCAGTATTTT.

The chain links TRBV18 to TRBJ2-7, with D unclear. Looked up from germline, CDR1 is KGHSH and CDR2 is LQKENI. The V gene lost 5 bases and the J gene lost 2 bases, with 4 bases spanning the gap. This CDR3 is built from 11 residues. CDR3 bases: TGTGCCAGCTCAGAAGCCTACGAGCAGTACTTC. This translates into CASSEAYEQYF.

This sequence joins TRBV4-2 and TRBJ2-1; tentatively, D is TRBD1 or TRBD2 (5 bases each). This CDR3 comprises 17 residues. V was trimmed by 5 bases and J by 4 bases, leaving 21 bases between them. CDR1 and CDR2 from the germline V gene are LGHNA and YNFKEQ. CDR3 coding DNA: TGTGCCAGCAGCGTTACGGGACCTAGGGAGAAATACAATGAGCAGTTCTTC. Protein: CASSVTGPREKYNEQFF.

This clone showed up just a few times. This specimen includes other DNA sequences encoding the same CDR3. V gene TRBV6-5 combines with J gene TRBJ1-1; D call uncertain. V gave up 2 bases and J gave up 0 bases, with 4 bases separating them. Germline CDR1 reads MNHEY; CDR2 reads SVGAGI. The length of the CDR3 is 13 residues. The CDR3 bases are TGTGCCAGCAGTTACGGTATGAACACTGAAGCTTTCTTT. It is translated as CASSYGMNTEAFF.

The chain carries TRBV7-2 and TRBJ2-7; the match to TRBD1 covers 8 bases. The length of the CDR3 is 14 residues. V shed 5 bases and J 2 bases; nucleotides not matched to a gene: 5. Germline V gene sequence: CDR1 SGHTA, CDR2 FQGNSA. The CDR3, as DNA: TGTGCCAGCAGCCACGGGACAGGAACCTACGAGCAGTACTTC. Translated, it gives CASSHGTGTYEQYF.

The rearrangement uses TRBV27 and TRBJ2-3, with a tentative D call TRBD1 (5 bases). This CDR3 comprises 16 residues. Germline V gives CDR1 MNHEY, CDR2 SMNVEV (reference sequence). Trimming removed 5 bases from V and 0 bases from J, with 15 bases in between. CDR3 nucleotide sequence: TGTGCCAGCAGTACCCTTTACAGGCGAAGCACAGATACGCAGTATTTT. It codes for CASSTLYRRSTDTQYF.

The chain employs TRBV28 and TRBJ2-7; 8 positions agree with TRBD1. After removal of 7 bases from V and 6 bases from J, the junction contained 11 bases not matched to a gene. Germline V gives CDR1 MDHEN, CDR2 SYDVKM. This CDR3 comprises 14 residues. The CDR3 sequence: CASTVTQGAPEQYF. The CDR3 DNA is TGTGCCAGCACCGTTACCCAGGGGGCCCCCGAGCAGTACTTC.

This sequence joins TRBV30 and TRBJ2-5; no firm D call. The CDR3 loop spans 11 amino acids. CDR1 and CDR2 (germline): GTSNPN, SVGIG (reference sequence). Between the trimmed V and J ends, which lost 0 bases and 2 bases, there was a span of 1 base. The CDR3, as DNA: TGTGCCTGGAGTGTTCAAGAGACCCAGTACTTC. Its translation is CAWSVQETQYF.

The chain uses TRBV30 and TRBJ2-7, with a weak D call TRBD1 (6 bases). Trimming removed 4 bases from V and 5 bases from J, with 18 bases in between. The CDR3 runs to 14 residues. From germline, CDR1 is GTSNPN and CDR2 SVGIG (reference sequence). The CDR3 here is CAWIKDSIGNEQYF. CDR3 bases: TGTGCCTGGATAAAGGACAGTATCGGGAACGAGCAGTACTTC.

This clone was seen once. This rearrangement joins TRBV7-3 to TRBJ1-1, with D maybe TRBD1 (5 bases). This CDR3 is built from 20 residues. Trimming took off 3 bases at V and 1 base at J, with 27 bases between the two ends. The V gene's germline CDR1 is SGHTA and CDR2 FQGTGA. For the CDR3, the DNA is TGTGCCAGCAGCTTTTTAGCAGGCGGGCAGAGGACCCAGGGGAACACTGAAGCTTTCTTT. Amino acids: CASSFLAGGQRTQGNTEAFF.

V gene TRBV6-1 combines with J gene TRBJ2-7; no definite D call. This CDR3 region has 10 residues. V gave up 7 bases and J gave up 3 bases, with 4 bases separating them. CDR1 is MNHNS and CDR2 is SASEGT in the germline V gene. CDR3 sequence (DNA): TGTGCCAGCACTGGCTACGAGCAGTACTTC. Its translation: CASTGYEQYF.

The chain carries TRBV6-5 and TRBJ1-1, with TRBD1 matching over 7 bases. After removal of 5 bases from V and 2 bases from J, the junction contained 8 bases not matched to a gene. The V gene's germline CDR1 is MNHEY and CDR2 SVGAGI. This CDR3 comprises 15 residues. The CDR3 here is CASSKNGQANTEAFF. The CDR3 DNA reads as TGTGCCAGCAGTAAAAACGGACAGGCTAACACTGAAGCTTTCTTT.

The genes are TRBV7-7 and TRBJ2-1, with 12 bases lining up with TRBD2. Germline-derived CDR1 and CDR2 are SSHAT and FNYEAQ (reference sequence). V lost 5 bases to trimming and J lost 5 bases; unmatched junction nucleotides: 4. This CDR3 is 15 amino acids long. CDR3 DNA sequence: TGTGCCAGCAGCCGACTAGCGGGGGAGCACAATGAGCAGTTCTTC. Its protein is CASSRLAGEHNEQFF.

J is TRBJ2-2 and V is TRBV12-5, with TRBD1 identical over 9 bases. CDR3 length equals 16 residues. Trimming cost V 3 bases and J 3 bases; bases outside gene matches: 5. Per germline, CDR1 LGHNT and CDR2 FRNRAP. In DNA form, the CDR3 reads TGTGCTAGTGGTTTCATGGACAGGGGATACACCGGGGAGCTGTTTTTT. Its translation is CASGFMDRGYTGELFF. Combining the CDR3 with reference TRBV12-5 and TRBJ2-2 gives the whole variable domain DARVTQTPRHKVTEMGQEVTMRCQPILGHNTVFWYRQTMMQGLELLAYFRNRAPLDDSGMPKDRFSAEMPDATLATLKIQPSEPRDSAVYFCASGFMDRGYTGELFFGEGSRLTVL.

The V gene is TRBV28, the J gene TRBJ2-3; TRBD1 agrees at 7 bases. This CDR3 has 14 residues. The V gene's germline CDR1 is MDHEN and CDR2 SYDVKM. The trim removed 6 bases at V and 3 bases at J, leaving 6 bases unmatched. CDR3: CASSRDSLTDTQYF. CDR3 coding DNA: TGTGCCAGCAGCCGGGACAGCCTAACAGATACGCAGTATTTT.

The rearrangement uses TRBV13 and TRBJ1-2, with 8 bases lining up with TRBD1. The J segment lost 8 bases and the V segment lost 0 bases, leaving 5 bases of the junction unmatched. Germline lookup yields CDR1 PRHDT and CDR2 FYEKMQ (reference sequence). CDR3 size: 14 residues. The CDR3 protein is CASSLGQGALGYTF. CDR3 nucleotide sequence: TGTGCCAGCAGCTTAGGGCAGGGGGCATTGGGCTACACCTTC.

The chain joins TRBV5-1 to TRBJ2-3; a possible D gene is TRBD2 (5 bases). The CDR3 consists of 15 residues. The V end lost 1 base, the J end lost 4 bases, and 13 bases lay between the germline ends. From germline, CDR1 is SGHRS and CDR2 YFSETQ. CDR3 protein: CASSLHGRRADTQYF. DNA of the CDR3: TGCGCCAGCAGCTTGCACGGCCGGCGGGCAGATACGCAGTATTTT.

The chain carries TRBV13 and TRBJ1-3, with unresolved D. The CDR3 is 13 amino acids. Per germline, CDR1 PRHDT and CDR2 FYEKMQ (reference sequence). Trimming shortened V by 5 bases and J by 0 bases, and 5 bases separated the two germline ends. The DNA for the CDR3 is TGTGCCAGCAGCCCCGACTCTGGAAACACCATATATTTT. It specifies CASSPDSGNTIYF.

This chain uses TRBV10-2 with TRBJ2-5; 12 bases fit TRBD2. Germline trimming cut 5 bases from V and 5 bases from J; bases unmatched to any gene: 6. The CDR3 is 15 amino acids. Germline V gene data show CDR1 as WSHSY and CDR2 as SAAADI. In DNA form, the CDR3 reads TGCGCCAGCAGTCTGACTAGCGGGGGAGGGGAGACCCAGTACTTC. Its translation is CASSLTSGGGETQYF.

The rearrangement uses TRBV6-5 and TRBJ2-5, with D uncertain. Germline V gene sequence: CDR1 MNHEY, CDR2 SVGAGI. V lost 5 bases, J lost 4 bases, and 5 bases lay in between. The CDR3 spans 11 residues. CDR3 residues: CASSEGETQYF. CDR3 DNA sequence: TGTGCCAGCAGTGAAGGAGAGACCCAGTACTTC.

The genes are TRBV11-3 and TRBJ2-1; a weak D match, TRBD2 (6 bases). The germline V gene has CDR1 SGHNT and CDR2 YENEEA. Trimming left V 7 bases short and J 9 bases short, with 16 bases between. The CDR3 contains 13 residues. The DNA for the CDR3 is TGTGCCAGCAAGCTACTCTGGGAGGTTGAGCAGTTCTTC. Translation: CASKLLWEVEQFF.

The rearrangement links TRBV7-8 to TRBJ1-2; TRBD1 aligns across 8 bases. The germline V gene has CDR1 SGHVS and CDR2 FQNEAQ. Trimming took 0 bases from V and 3 from J; bases not matched to a gene: 9. This CDR3 spans 17 amino acids. The CDR3 sequence: CASSLAAAGGEHYGYTF. The CDR3 nucleotides read TGTGCCAGCAGCTTAGCGGCGGCAGGGGGCGAACACTATGGCTACACCTTC.

The CDR3 region has the DNA TGTGCCTGGATTTTGCTAGCGGGAGGCAATGAGCAGTTCTTC. Encoded protein: CAWILLAGGNEQFF. This chain connects TRBV30 to TRBJ2-1; 11 bases are shared with TRBD2. The V gene end was trimmed by 4 bases and the J gene end by 6 bases; junction bases not matched to a gene: 5. Germline CDR1 and CDR2: GTSNPN and SVGIG (reference sequence). The CDR3 sequence is 14 residues long.

This chain links TRBV6-5 with TRBJ1-1, with D perhaps TRBD1 (5 bases). The V and J ends lost 2 bases and 3 bases respectively, with 10 bases between them. Per germline, CDR1 MNHEY and CDR2 SVGAGI. The CDR3 is made up of 14 amino acids. CDR3 sequence (DNA): TGTGCCAGCAGTTACAGGGGAGTTTACACTGAAGCTTTCTTT. This gives the protein CASSYRGVYTEAFF.

V is TRBV4-3 and J is TRBJ2-1, with unresolved D. The length of the CDR3 is 15 residues. The germline V and J ends were trimmed by 0 bases and 8 bases, with 14 bases remaining between them. Germline CDR1 and CDR2: LGHNA and YSLEER. The CDR3: CASSQEGLRIDEQFF. CDR3 bases: TGCGCCAGCAGCCAAGAAGGGCTCCGAATAGATGAGCAGTTCTTC.

This rearrangement joins TRBV11-2 to TRBJ2-7; no clear D gene. V was shortened by 1 base and J by 4 bases, with 14 bases between the two germline ends. Germline CDR1 and CDR2: SGHAT and FQNNGV. The CDR3 spans 15 residues. The DNA of the CDR3 is TGTGCCAGCAGCTTAGGCGGCTTCCCGAGTTACGAGCAGTACTTC. It translates to CASSLGGFPSYEQYF.